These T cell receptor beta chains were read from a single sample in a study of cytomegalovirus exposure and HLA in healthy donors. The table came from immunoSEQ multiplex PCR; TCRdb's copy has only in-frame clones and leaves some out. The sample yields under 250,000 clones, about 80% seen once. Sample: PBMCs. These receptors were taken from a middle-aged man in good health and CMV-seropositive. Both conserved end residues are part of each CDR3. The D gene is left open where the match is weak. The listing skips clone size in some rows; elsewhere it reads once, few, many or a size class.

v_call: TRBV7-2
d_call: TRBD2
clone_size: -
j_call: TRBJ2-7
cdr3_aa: CASSLSGRPYEQYF
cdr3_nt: TGTGCCAGCAGCCTCAGCGGGAGACCCTACGAGCAGTACTTC

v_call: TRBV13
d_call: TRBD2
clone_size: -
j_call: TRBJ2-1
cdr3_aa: CASSEWREGIVNEQFF
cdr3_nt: TGTGCCAGCAGTGAATGGCGGGAGGGCATCGTAAATGAGCAGTTCTTC

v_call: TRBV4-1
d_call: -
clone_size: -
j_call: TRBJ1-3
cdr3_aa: CASSQDPGTGNTIYF
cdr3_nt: TGCGCCAGCAGCCAAGATCCAGGGACTGGAAACACCATATATTTT

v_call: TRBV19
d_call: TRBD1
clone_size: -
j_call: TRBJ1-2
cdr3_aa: CASSIGGQGADGYTF
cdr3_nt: TGTGCCAGTAGTATAGGCGGCCAGGGGGCAGATGGCTACACCTTC

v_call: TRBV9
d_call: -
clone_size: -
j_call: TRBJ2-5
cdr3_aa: CASSVAALETQYF
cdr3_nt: TGTGCCAGCAGCGTAGCTGCGTTGGAGACCCAGTACTTC

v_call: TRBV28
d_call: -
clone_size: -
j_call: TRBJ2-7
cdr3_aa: CASSLGQGNYEQYF
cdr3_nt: TGTGCCAGCAGCCTGGGGCAGGGGAACTACGAGCAGTACTTC

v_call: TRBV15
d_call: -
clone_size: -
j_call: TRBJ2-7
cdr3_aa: CATSNQRSYEQYF
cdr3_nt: TGTGCCACCAGCAACCAGCGGAGCTACGAGCAGTACTTC

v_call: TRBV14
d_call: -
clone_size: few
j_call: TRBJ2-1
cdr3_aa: CASSAPSGNYNEQFF
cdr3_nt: TGTGCCAGCAGCGCCCCTTCGGGAAACTACAATGAGCAGTTCTTC

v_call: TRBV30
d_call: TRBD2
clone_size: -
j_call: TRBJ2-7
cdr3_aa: CAWRGGSGSASEQYF
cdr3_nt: TGTGCCTGGAGAGGGGGTAGCGGGAGTGCCTCCGAGCAGTACTTC

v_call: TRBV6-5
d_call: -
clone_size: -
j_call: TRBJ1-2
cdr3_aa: CASGLGIHGNYGYTF
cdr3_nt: TGTGCCAGCGGACTCGGGATCCATGGGAACTATGGCTACACCTTC

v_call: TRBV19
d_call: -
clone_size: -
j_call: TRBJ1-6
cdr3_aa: CASSIGRVTVDSPLHF
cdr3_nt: TGTGCCAGTAGTATCGGTCGGGTGACCGTCGATTCACCCCTCCACTTT